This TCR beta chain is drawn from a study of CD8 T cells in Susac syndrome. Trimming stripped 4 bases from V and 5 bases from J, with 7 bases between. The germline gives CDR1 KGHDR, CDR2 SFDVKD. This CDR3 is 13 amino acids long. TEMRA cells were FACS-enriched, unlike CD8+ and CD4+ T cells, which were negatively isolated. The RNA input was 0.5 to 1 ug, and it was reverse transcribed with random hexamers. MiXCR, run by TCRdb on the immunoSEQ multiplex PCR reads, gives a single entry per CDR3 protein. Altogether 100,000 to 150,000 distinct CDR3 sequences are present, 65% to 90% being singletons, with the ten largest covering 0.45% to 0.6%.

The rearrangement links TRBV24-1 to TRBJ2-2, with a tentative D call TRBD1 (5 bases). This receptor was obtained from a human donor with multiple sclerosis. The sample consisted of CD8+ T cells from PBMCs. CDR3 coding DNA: TGTGCCACCAGTGAAACAGGTACCGGGGAGCTGTTTTTT. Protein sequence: CATSETGTGELFF.